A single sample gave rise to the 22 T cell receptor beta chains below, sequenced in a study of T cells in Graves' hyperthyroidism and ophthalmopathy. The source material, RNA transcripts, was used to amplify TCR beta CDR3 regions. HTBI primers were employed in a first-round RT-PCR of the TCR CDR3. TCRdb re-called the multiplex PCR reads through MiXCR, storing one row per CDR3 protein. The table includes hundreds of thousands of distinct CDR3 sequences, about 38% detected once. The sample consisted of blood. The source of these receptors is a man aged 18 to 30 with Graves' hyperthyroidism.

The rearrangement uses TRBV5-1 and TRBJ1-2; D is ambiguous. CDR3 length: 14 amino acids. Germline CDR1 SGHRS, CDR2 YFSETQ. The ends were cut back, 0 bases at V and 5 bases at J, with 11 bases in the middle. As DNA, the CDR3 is TGCGCCAGCAGCTTGGGGACGCAGAGTTATGGCTACACCTTC. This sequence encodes CASSLGTQSYGYTF.

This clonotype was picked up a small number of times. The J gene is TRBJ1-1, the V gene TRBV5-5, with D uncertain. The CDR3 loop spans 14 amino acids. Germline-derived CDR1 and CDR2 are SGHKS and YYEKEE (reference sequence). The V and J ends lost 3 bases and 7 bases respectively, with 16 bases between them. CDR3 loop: CASSSLGRDNEAFF. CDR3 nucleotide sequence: TGTGCCAGCAGCTCTCTCGGGAGAGATAATGAAGCTTTCTTT.

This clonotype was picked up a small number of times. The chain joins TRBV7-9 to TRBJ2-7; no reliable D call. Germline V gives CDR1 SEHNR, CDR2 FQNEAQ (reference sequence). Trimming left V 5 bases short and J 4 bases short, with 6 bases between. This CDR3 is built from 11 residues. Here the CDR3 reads CASSAKYEQYF. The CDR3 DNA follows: TGTGCCAGCAGCGCGAAGTACGAGCAGTACTTC.

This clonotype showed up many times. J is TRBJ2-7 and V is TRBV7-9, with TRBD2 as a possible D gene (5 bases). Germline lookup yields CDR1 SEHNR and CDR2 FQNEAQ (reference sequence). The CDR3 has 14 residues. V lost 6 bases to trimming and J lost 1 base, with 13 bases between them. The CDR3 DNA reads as TGTGCCAGCAGAGAAGACGGAGGTTCCTACGAGCAGTACTTC. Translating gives CASREDGGSYEQYF.

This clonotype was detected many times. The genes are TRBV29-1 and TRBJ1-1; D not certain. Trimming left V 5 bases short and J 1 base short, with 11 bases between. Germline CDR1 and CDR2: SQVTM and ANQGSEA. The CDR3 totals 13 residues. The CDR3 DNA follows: TGCAGCGTTCATGAGCTCGGGAACACTGAAGCTTTCTTT. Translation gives CSVHELGNTEAFF.

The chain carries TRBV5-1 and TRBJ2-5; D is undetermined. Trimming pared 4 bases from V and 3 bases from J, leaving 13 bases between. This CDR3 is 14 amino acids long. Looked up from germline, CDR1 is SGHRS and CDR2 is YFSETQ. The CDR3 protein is CASSLGSGKETQYF. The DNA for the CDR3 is TGCGCCAGCAGCCTAGGGTCGGGCAAAGAGACCCAGTACTTC.

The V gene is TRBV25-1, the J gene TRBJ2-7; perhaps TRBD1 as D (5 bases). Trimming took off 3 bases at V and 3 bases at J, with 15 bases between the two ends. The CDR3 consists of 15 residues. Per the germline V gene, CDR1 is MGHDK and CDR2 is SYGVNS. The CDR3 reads CASSDPVPTGYEQYF. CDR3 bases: TGTGCCAGCAGTGACCCTGTCCCCACAGGCTACGAGCAGTACTTC.

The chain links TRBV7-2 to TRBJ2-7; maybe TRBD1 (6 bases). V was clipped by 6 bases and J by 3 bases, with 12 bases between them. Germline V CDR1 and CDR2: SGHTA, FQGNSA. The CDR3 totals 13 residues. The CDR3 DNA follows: TGTGCCAGCAGAAGGGGGATTTTCTACGAGCAGTACTTC. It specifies CASRRGIFYEQYF.

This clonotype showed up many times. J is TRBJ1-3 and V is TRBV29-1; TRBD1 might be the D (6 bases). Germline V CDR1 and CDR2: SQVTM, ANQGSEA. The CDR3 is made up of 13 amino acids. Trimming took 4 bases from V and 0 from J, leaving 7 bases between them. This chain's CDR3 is CSVGGASGNTIYF. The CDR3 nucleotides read TGCAGCGTTGGGGGGGCCTCTGGAAACACCATATATTTT.

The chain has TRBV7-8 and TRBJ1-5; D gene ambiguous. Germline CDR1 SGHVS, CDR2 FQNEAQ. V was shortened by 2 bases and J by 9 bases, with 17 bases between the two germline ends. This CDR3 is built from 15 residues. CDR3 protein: CASSLSDPGSGPQHF. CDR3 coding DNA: TGTGCCAGCAGCTTATCAGACCCGGGCTCAGGGCCCCAGCATTTT.

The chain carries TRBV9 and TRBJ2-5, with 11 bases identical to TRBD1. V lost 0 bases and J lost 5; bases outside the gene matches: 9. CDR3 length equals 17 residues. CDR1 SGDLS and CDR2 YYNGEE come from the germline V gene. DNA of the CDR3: TGTGCCAGCAGCGTAGGCCCCGGGACAGGGGGGCATGAGACCCAGTACTTC. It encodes CASSVGPGTGGHETQYF.

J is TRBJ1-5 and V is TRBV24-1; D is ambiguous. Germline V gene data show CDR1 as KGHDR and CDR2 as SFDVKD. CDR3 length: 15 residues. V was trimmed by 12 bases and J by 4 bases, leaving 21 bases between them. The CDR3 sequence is CAVLRGQYLNQPQHF. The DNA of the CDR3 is TGTGCCGTACTCCGTGGGCAGTACCTTAATCAGCCCCAGCATTTT.

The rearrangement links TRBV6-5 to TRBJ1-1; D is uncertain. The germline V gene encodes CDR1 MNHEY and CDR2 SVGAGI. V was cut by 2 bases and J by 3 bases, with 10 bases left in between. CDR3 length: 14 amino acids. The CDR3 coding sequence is TGTGCCAGCAGTTACATCTGGAATCACACTGAAGCTTTCTTT. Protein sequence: CASSYIWNHTEAFF.

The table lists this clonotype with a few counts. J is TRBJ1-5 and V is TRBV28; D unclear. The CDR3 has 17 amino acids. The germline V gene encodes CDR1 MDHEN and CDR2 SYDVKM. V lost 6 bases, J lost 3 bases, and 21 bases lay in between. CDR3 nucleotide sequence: TGTGCCAGCAGATTTCGTAGAACCGGACGGTACAATCAGCCCCAGCATTTT. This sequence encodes CASRFRRTGRYNQPQHF.

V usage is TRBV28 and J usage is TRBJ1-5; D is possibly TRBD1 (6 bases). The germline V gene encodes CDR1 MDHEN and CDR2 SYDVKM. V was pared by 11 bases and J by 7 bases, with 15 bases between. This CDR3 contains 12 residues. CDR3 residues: CAAQGGRQPQHF. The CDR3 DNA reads TGTGCCGCACAAGGGGGAAGACAGCCCCAGCATTTT.

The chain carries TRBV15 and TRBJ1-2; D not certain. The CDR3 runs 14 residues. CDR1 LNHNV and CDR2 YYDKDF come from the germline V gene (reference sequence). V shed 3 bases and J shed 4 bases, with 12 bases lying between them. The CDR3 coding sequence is TGTGCCACCAGCAGCTTAACGGCCCTCTATGGCTACACCTTC. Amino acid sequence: CATSSLTALYGYTF.

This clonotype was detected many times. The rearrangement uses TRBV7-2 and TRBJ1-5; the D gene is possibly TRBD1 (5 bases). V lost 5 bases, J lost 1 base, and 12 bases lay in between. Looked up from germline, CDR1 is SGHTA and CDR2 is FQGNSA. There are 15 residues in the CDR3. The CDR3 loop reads CASSPGRGSNQPQHF. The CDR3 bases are TGTGCCAGCAGCCCCGGGAGGGGCAGCAATCAGCCCCAGCATTTT.

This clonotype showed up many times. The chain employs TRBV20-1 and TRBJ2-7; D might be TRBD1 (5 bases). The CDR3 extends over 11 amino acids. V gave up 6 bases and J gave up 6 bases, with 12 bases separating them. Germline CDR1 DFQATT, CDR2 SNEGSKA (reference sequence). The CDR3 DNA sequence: TGCAGTGCCGGCGCAGGGTCCGAGCAGTACTTC. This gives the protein CSAGAGSEQYF.

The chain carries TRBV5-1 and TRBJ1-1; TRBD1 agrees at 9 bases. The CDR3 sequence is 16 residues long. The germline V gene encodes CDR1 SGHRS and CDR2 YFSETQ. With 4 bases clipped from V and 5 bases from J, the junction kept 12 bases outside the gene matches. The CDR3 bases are TGCGCCAGCAGCGGGGACAGGGAGGAGGGGAGGACTGAAGCTTTCTTT. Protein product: CASSGDREEGRTEAFF.

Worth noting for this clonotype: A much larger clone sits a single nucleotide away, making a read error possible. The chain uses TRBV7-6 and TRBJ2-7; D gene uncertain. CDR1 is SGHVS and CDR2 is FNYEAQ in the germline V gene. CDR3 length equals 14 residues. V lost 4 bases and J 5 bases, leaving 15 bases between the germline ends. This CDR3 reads CASSSWTERDEQYF. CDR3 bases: TGTGCCAGCAGCTCATGGACCGAGCGCGACGAGCAGTACTTC.

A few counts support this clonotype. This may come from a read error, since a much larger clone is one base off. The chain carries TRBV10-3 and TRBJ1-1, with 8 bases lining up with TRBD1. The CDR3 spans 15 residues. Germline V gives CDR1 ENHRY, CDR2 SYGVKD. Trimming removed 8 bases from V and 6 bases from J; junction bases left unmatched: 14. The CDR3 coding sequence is TGTGCCATCGGAGAACGAAGCAGGGGGCGGTCTGAAGCTTTCTTT. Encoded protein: CAIGERSRGRSEAFF.

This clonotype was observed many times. In nucleotides, the CDR3 is TGTGCCAGCAGCCCCCTTTACACCTTC. Translating it yields CASSPLYTF. The J gene is TRBJ1-2, the V gene TRBV7-9; D unclear. Trimming stripped 5 bases from V and 11 bases from J, with 6 bases between. Germline V gene data show CDR1 as SEHNR and CDR2 as FQNEAQ (reference sequence). CDR3 length: 9 residues.